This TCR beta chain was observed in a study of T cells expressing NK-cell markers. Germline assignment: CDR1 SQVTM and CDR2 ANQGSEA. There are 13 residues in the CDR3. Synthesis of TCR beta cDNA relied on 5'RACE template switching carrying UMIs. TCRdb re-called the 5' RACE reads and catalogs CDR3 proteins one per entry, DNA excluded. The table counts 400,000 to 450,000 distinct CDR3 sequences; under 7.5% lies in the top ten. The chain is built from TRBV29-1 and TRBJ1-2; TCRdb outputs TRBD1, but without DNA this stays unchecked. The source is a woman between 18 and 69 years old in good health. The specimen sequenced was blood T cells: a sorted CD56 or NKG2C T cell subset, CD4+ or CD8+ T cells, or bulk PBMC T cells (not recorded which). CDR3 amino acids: CSVATGGYYGYTF.